A single sample gave rise to the 29 T cell receptor beta chains below, sequenced in a study of cytomegalovirus exposure and HLA in healthy donors. This table comes from immunoSEQ multiplex PCR, and its TCRdb copy is limited to in-frame clones, with some not included. Seen here are about 190,000 clones, around 84% observed once, and the top ten hold over 5.5%. The sample consisted of PBMCs. These receptor sequences come from a man between 18 and 29 years old in good health and CMV-seropositive.

In DNA, the CDR3 is TGTGCCAGCAGCCAATACTCGGGACAGAGAATGAACTATGGCTACACCTTC. It yields the protein CASSQYSGQRMNYGYTF. This chain links TRBV4-2 with TRBJ1-2; TRBD1 matches at 7 bases. Germline assignment: CDR1 LGHNA and CDR2 YNFKEQ. V was pared by 2 bases and J by 2 bases, with 11 bases of the junction left unmatched. This CDR3 is built from 17 residues.

The V gene is TRBV5-4, the J gene TRBJ2-3; D might be TRBD2 (6 bases). Germline V lookup: CDR1 SGHNT, CDR2 YYREEE (reference sequence). Trimming stripped 1 base from V and 5 bases from J, with 8 bases between. The CDR3 is made up of 13 amino acids. The CDR3 DNA reads TGTGCCAGCAGCTTGCCGCGGGGAGATACGCAGTATTTT. Its translation is CASSLPRGDTQYF.

The chain carries TRBV9 and TRBJ2-2; tentatively, D is TRBD2 (7 bases). Per the germline V gene, CDR1 is SGDLS and CDR2 is YYNGEE. The CDR3 spans 15 residues. The V end lost 5 bases, the J end lost 6 bases, and 17 bases lay between the germline ends. In DNA form, the CDR3 reads TGTGCCAGCAGTTCGGGGGGCGGGGGTGCCGGGGAGCTGTTTTTT. Translation gives CASSSGGGGAGELFF.

The chain links TRBV10-2 to TRBJ2-1, with TRBD2 identical over 9 bases. The CDR3 has 13 amino acids. The trim removed 8 bases at V and 6 bases at J, leaving 5 bases unmatched. The germline V gene has CDR1 WSHSY and CDR2 SAAADI. The CDR3 coding sequence is TGCGCCAGCGTGATAGCGGGAGCCAATGAGCAGTTCTTC. Its protein is CASVIAGANEQFF.

This clone appeared a single time. The chain recombines TRBV28 with TRBJ2-5; tentative D call: TRBD1 (6 bases). The CDR3 extends over 14 amino acids. Trimming shortened V by 3 bases and J by 1 base, and 9 bases separated the two germline ends. The germline V gene encodes CDR1 MDHEN and CDR2 SYDVKM. CDR3 in amino acids: CASSFQGFQETQYF. CDR3 bases: TGTGCCAGCAGTTTCCAGGGGTTCCAAGAGACCCAGTACTTC.

The V and J genes are TRBV5-6 and TRBJ1-4, with 9 bases lining up with TRBD1. Germline V CDR1 and CDR2: SGHDT, YYEEEE. After removal of 2 bases from V and 8 bases from J, the junction contained 4 bases not matched to a gene. CDR3 size: 14 residues. CDR3: CASSLKGQGEKLFF. For the CDR3, the DNA is TGTGCCAGCAGCTTAAAAGGACAGGGGGAAAAACTGTTTTTT.

This chain links TRBV6-5 with TRBJ2-1; 12 bases agree with TRBD2. The CDR3 totals 14 residues. V was pared by 5 bases and J by 6 bases, with 2 bases of the junction left unmatched. Germline V gives CDR1 MNHEY, CDR2 SVGAGI. The CDR3 protein is CASSQTSGSNEQFF. DNA of the CDR3: TGTGCCAGCAGTCAGACTAGCGGGAGCAATGAGCAGTTCTTC.

J is TRBJ2-7 and V is TRBV28; TRBD1 is a possible D gene (6 bases). The CDR3 covers 13 residues. The germline gives CDR1 MDHEN, CDR2 SYDVKM. Trimming pared 4 bases from V and 3 bases from J, leaving 10 bases between. This chain's CDR3 is CASSYRTVYEQYF. In nucleotides, the CDR3 is TGTGCCAGCAGTTACAGGACAGTCTACGAGCAGTACTTC.

V is TRBV9 and J is TRBJ2-1; D gene uncertain. V was pared by 0 bases and J by 6 bases, with 4 bases between. CDR3 length: 12 residues. CDR1 and CDR2 (germline): SGDLS, YYNGEE. CDR3 DNA sequence: TGTGCCAGCAGCGTAGCGGGCAATGAGCAGTTCTTC. Translating it yields CASSVAGNEQFF.

This clone was counted a single time. The rearrangement uses TRBV4-2 and TRBJ2-7; TRBD2 matches at 10 bases. The J segment lost 3 bases and the V segment lost 4 bases, leaving 24 bases of the junction unmatched. CDR1 is LGHNA and CDR2 is YNFKEQ in the germline V gene. CDR3 length: 21 residues. The CDR3 bases are TGTGCCAGCAGCCCCGTTAAAACGGCTAGCGGGAGTAATCTCCGTCACTACGAGCAGTACTTC. This translates into CASSPVKTASGSNLRHYEQYF.

The chain is built from TRBV2 and TRBJ1-5; D might be TRBD1 (5 bases). V dropped 7 bases and J dropped 2 bases, with 15 bases sitting between them. The germline V gene has CDR1 SNHLY and CDR2 FYNNEI. CDR3 length: 15 residues. CDR3: CASNLGGDGNQPQHF. The CDR3 DNA sequence: TGTGCCAGCAACCTGGGAGGGGACGGCAATCAGCCCCAGCATTTT.

The V and J genes are TRBV5-1 and TRBJ2-2; D unresolved. The V end lost 2 bases, the J end lost 2 bases, and 10 bases lay between the germline ends. Germline loops: CDR1 SGHRS, CDR2 YFSETQ. This CDR3 spans 15 amino acids. CDR3 loop: CASSFPETNTGELFF. In DNA form, the CDR3 reads TGCGCCAGCAGCTTCCCTGAGACTAACACCGGGGAGCTGTTTTTT.

By frequency in the sample, this clone is medium-sized. The gene calls are TRBV7-8 and TRBJ1-1, with D maybe TRBD1 (5 bases). Trimming took 8 bases from V and 1 from J, leaving 8 bases between them. This CDR3 is built from 12 residues. Germline values: CDR1 SGHVS, CDR2 FQNEAQ. CDR3 in amino acids: CASGGENTEAFF. CDR3 sequence (DNA): TGTGCCAGCGGGGGGGAGAACACTGAAGCTTTCTTT.

V gene TRBV20-1 combines with J gene TRBJ1-2, with a tentative D call TRBD1 (5 bases). Per germline, CDR1 DFQATT and CDR2 SNEGSKA (reference sequence). Trimming removed 6 bases at V and 3 bases at J, with 8 bases between. This CDR3 contains 11 residues. This chain's CDR3 is CSAPRDYGYTF. CDR3 sequence (DNA): TGCAGTGCGCCCAGGGACTATGGCTACACCTTC.

The CDR3 here is CASSSTRGGEQYF. The DNA for the CDR3 is TGTGCCAGCAGCTCTACTCGGGGGGGCGAGCAGTACTTC. V gene TRBV16 combines with J gene TRBJ2-7; 8 nucleotides agree with TRBD2. Germline lookup yields CDR1 KGHSY and CDR2 FQNENV. Unmatched junction bases numbered 6, after V lost 5 bases and J lost 6 bases. This CDR3 contains 13 residues.

V and J are TRBV9 and TRBJ2-1; TRBD2 matches at 14 bases. Trimming took 0 bases from V and 8 from J; bases not matched to a gene: 1. Germline lookup yields CDR1 SGDLS and CDR2 YYNGEE. The CDR3 length is 15 residues. The CDR3: CASSVVTSGGDEQFF. The CDR3 DNA sequence: TGTGCCAGCAGCGTAGTGACTAGCGGGGGGGATGAGCAGTTCTTC. Complete variable domain (other parts from reference TRBV9 and TRBJ2-1): DSGVTQTPKHLITATGQRVTLRCSPRSGDLSVYWYQQSLDQGLQFLIQYYNGEERAKGNILERFSAQQFPDLHSELNLSSLELGDSALYFCASSVVTSGGDEQFFGPGTRLTVL.

V usage is TRBV28 and J usage is TRBJ1-1; D unresolved. Trimming pared 6 bases from V and 0 bases from J, leaving 5 bases between. The CDR3 has 12 amino acids. The V gene's germline CDR1 is MDHEN and CDR2 SYDVKM. CDR3 in amino acids: CASRAMNTEAFF. The CDR3 nucleotides are TGTGCCAGCAGGGCCATGAACACTGAAGCTTTCTTT.

This clone was detected once. This sequence joins TRBV7-9 and TRBJ1-4; D is undetermined. Germline CDR1 SEHNR, CDR2 FQNEAQ (reference sequence). This CDR3 has 13 residues. The ends were cut back, 3 bases at V and 7 bases at J, with 9 bases in the middle. The CDR3 reads CASSFAGTEKLFF. CDR3 coding DNA: TGTGCCAGCAGCTTCGCAGGTACTGAAAAACTGTTTTTT.

This sequence joins TRBV19 and TRBJ2-7; 9 nucleotides agree with TRBD1. Germline V CDR1 and CDR2: LNHDA, SQIVND (reference sequence). CDR3 size: 15 residues. V was clipped by 5 bases and J by 12 bases; unmatched bases: 17. CDR3 bases: TGTGCCAGTAGTCCCCTATGGACAGGGGCTACTCGAGGGTACTTC. This sequence encodes CASSPLWTGATRGYF.

The chain is built from TRBV7-6 and TRBJ2-7; 7 bases map to TRBD2. Unmatched junction bases numbered 3, after V lost 1 base and J lost 3 bases. CDR1 is SGHVS and CDR2 is FNYEAQ in the germline V gene. The CDR3 totals 14 residues. CDR3 DNA sequence: TGTGCCAGCAGCTTAGGTTTAGCGGGCTACGAGCAGTACTTC. Its translation is CASSLGLAGYEQYF.

This sequence joins TRBV6-1 and TRBJ2-1; D uncertain. This CDR3 contains 13 residues. Trimming took 4 bases from V and 6 from J, leaving 10 bases between them. The germline V gene has CDR1 MNHNS and CDR2 SASEGT. The CDR3 spells CASSVGPVNEQFF. CDR3 DNA sequence: TGTGCCAGCAGTGTGGGCCCCGTCAATGAGCAGTTCTTC.

J is TRBJ1-1 and V is TRBV5-6; a possible D gene is TRBD1 (5 bases). The V and J ends lost 4 bases and 0 bases respectively, with 10 bases between them. The CDR3 covers 14 residues. The germline V gene has CDR1 SGHDT and CDR2 YYEEEE. This chain's CDR3 is CASSADRLNTEAFF. The CDR3 nucleotides are TGTGCCAGCAGCGCTGACAGACTGAACACTGAAGCTTTCTTT.

The chain carries TRBV29-1 and TRBJ1-5; the D gene is possibly TRBD1 (6 bases). The CDR3 extends over 13 amino acids. Germline CDR1 is SQVTM and CDR2 is ANQGSEA. V gave up 4 bases and J gave up 7 bases, with 14 bases separating them. The CDR3, as DNA: TGCAGCGTTGGGGCGGGGGCGAGGCAGCCCCAGCATTTT. Translating it yields CSVGAGARQPQHF.

V and J are TRBV7-8 and TRBJ1-2, with TRBD1 matching 9 bases. Germline V gives CDR1 SGHVS, CDR2 FQNEAQ. V shed 5 bases and J 8 bases; nucleotides not matched to a gene: 12. The CDR3 is 15 amino acids. The CDR3 sequence is CASSETGQGLNGYTF. The CDR3 DNA reads as TGTGCCAGCAGCGAAACGGGACAGGGACTAAACGGCTACACCTTC.

The chain uses TRBV11-2 and TRBJ1-2; D possibly corresponds to TRBD1 (5 bases). V dropped 8 bases and J dropped 2 bases, with 18 bases sitting between them. Germline CDR1 is SGHAT and CDR2 is FQNNGV. CDR3 size: 15 residues. CDR3 loop: CASRNGEGSNYGYTF. CDR3 DNA sequence: TGTGCCAGCCGCAACGGGGAGGGGTCAAACTATGGCTACACCTTC.

The chain employs TRBV4-3 and TRBJ2-2; D is perhaps TRBD1 (5 bases). The CDR3 runs 15 residues. In germline, CDR1 is LGHNA, CDR2 YSLEER. Deletions cut 4 bases from V and 4 bases from J, with 13 bases between. The CDR3 DNA sequence: TGCGCCAGCAGCCGCGCCGCAGGGTCCACCGGGGAGCTGTTTTTT. Encoded protein: CASSRAAGSTGELFF.

This clone has more than one count but fewer than ten. This rearrangement joins TRBV14 to TRBJ2-3, with TRBD2 matching over 11 bases. CDR3 length: 13 amino acids. V was clipped by 4 bases and J by 10 bases; unmatched bases: 4. Germline loops: CDR1 SGHDN, CDR2 FVKESK. The CDR3, as DNA: TGTGCCAGCAGCCCTACGGGACTAGCGGCGCAGTATTTT. Translated, it gives CASSPTGLAAQYF. Using reference TRBV14 and TRBJ2-3 for the parts outside the CDR3, the full variable domain is EAGVTQFPSHSVIEKGQTVTLRCDPISGHDNLYWYRRVMGKEIKFLLHFVKESKQDESGMPNNRFLAERTGGTYSTLKVQPAELEDSGVYFCASSPTGLAAQYFGPGTRLTVL.

This clone was recorded once. V is TRBV23-1 and J is TRBJ2-7; no clear D gene. TRBV23-1 is classed as an ORF, of uncertain function. Trimming took 0 bases from V and 4 from J, leaving 13 bases between them. The CDR3 is made up of 15 amino acids. Here the CDR3 reads CASSQSRQAYYEQYF. The CDR3 DNA reads TGCGCCAGCAGTCAATCGCGCCAGGCTTATTACGAGCAGTACTTC.

The chain combines TRBV7-9 with TRBJ2-7, with D possibly being TRBD2 (6 bases). This CDR3 is built from 14 residues. The V gene's germline CDR1 is SEHNR and CDR2 FQNEAQ (reference sequence). V lost 1 base to trimming and J lost 5 bases, with 12 bases between them. The CDR3 protein is CASSLGGLADEQYF. CDR3 bases: TGTGCCAGCAGCTTAGGAGGGTTAGCGGACGAGCAGTACTTC.